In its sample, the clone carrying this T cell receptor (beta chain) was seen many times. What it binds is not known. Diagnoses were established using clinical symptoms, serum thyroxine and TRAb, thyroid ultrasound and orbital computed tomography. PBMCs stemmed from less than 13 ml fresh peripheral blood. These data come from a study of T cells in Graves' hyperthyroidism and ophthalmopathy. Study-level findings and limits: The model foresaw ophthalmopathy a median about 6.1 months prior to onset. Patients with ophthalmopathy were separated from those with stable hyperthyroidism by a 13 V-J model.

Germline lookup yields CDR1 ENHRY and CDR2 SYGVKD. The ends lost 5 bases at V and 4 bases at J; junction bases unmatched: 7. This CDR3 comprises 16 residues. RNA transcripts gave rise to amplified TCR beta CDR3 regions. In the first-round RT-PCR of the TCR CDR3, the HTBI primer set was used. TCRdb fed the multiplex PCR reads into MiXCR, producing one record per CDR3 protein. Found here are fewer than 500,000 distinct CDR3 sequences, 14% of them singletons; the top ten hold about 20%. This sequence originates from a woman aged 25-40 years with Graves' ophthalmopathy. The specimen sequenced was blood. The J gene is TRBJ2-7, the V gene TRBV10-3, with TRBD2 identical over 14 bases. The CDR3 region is CAISWLGTSGGYEQYF. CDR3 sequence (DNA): TGTGCCATCAGTTGGCTGGGGACTAGCGGGGGTTACGAGCAGTACTTC.